These 2 T cell receptor beta chains were all obtained from the same sample, sequenced in a study of Ad26.COV2.S vaccination and SARS-CoV-2 variants. As to treatment: around 19 received Ad26.COV2.S at low or high dose, single or two shots; 5 received placebo; per-sample allocation not given. The study sampled participants on day 63 after the first vaccine or placebo injection. Repertoires were generated with immunoSEQ multiplex PCR, while TCRdb's copy carries only in-frame clones and drops some. The sample comprises some 300,000 clones, approximately 86% of which are singletons, and 1.5% to 2% rests with the top ten. The sample here was peripheral blood, taken in a trial of Ad26.COV2.S vaccine versus placebo. These TCRs come from a person between 18 and 65 years old who received the Ad26.COV2.S COVID-19 vaccine or a placebo.

DNA of the CDR3: TGTGCCACCGTGGGGACTAGCGGCGAGACCCAGTACTTC. Protein: CATVGTSGETQYF. J is TRBJ2-5 and V is TRBV10-3; 11 nucleotides agree with TRBD2. This CDR3 is built from 13 residues. Trimming took 10 bases from V and 5 from J; bases not matched to a gene: 6. CDR1 is ENHRY, CDR2 SYGVKD, per germline.

This chain joins TRBV6-2 or TRBV6-3 and TRBJ2-1; D not certain. Trimming shortened V by 6 bases and J by 1 base, and 10 bases separated the two germline ends. CDR3 length: 14 amino acids. CDR1 is MNHEY and CDR2 is SVGEGT in the germline V gene. This CDR3 reads CASSLTNSYNEQFF. The CDR3 DNA reads TGTGCCAGCAGCCTGACAAATTCCTACAATGAGCAGTTCTTC.